This TCR beta chain was identified during a study of T cell responses to AZD1222 COVID-19 vaccine. CDR1 is SGHKS, CDR2 YYEKEE, per germline (reference sequence). The V gene lost 1 base and the J gene lost 4 bases, with 20 bases spanning the gap. The CDR3 is made up of 17 amino acids. Here immunoSEQ multiplex PCR was the method, and the copy in TCRdb shows in-frame clones only, minus some. Among some 110,000 clones listed, around 81% were seen once. The source of this sequence is an adult in good health. J is TRBJ1-2 and V is TRBV5-5; D not resolved. Sample: peripheral blood, taken on day 0 of AZD1222 vaccination. CDR3 coding DNA: TGTGCCAGCAGCTTGACGGCTACGGCGGGCCCCGGCTATGGCTACACCTTC. Its translation is CASSLTATAGPGYGYTF.